A selection of T cell receptor beta chains follows, all from one sample in a study of blood T cell repertoires in COVID-19. TCRdb's copy holds only in-frame clones and misses some; the assay was immunoSEQ multiplex PCR. The table records a few hundred thousand clones, about 85% of them present only once. The specimen sequenced was peripheral blood. The receptors derive from a human donor with COVID-19, enrolled during active disease. The donor label of this sample is uncertain. CDR3s include the opening cysteine and the closing phenylalanine or tryptophan. A D gene is named only where the DNA matches it firmly.

j_gene | d_gene | v_gene | CDR3aa
TRBJ1-1 | TRBD1 | TRBV7-3 | CASSFSGGGTEAFF
TRBJ2-1 | - | TRBV7-3 | CASSRLGGTYNEQFF
TRBJ2-5 | - | TRBV18 | CASSLRTQETQYF
TRBJ1-4 | - | TRBV5-1 | CASSLETVNEKLFF
TRBJ2-1 | TRBD2 | TRBV11-2 | CASSLDRAGGNNEQFF
TRBJ2-3 | - | TRBV6-5 | CASSYPGADTQYF
TRBJ1-1 | - | TRBV4-1 | CASSQEAGPLNTEAFF
TRBJ1-1 | - | TRBV5-6 | CASRAGVGGEAFF
TRBJ1-6 | - | TRBV7-9 | CASSFGGGSPLHF
TRBJ2-1 | - | TRBV5-6 | CASSLGGRGNNEQFF
TRBJ1-3 | - | TRBV7-2 | CASSPRTPSSGNTIYF
TRBJ2-3 | TRBD1 | TRBV7-3 | CASSPARDRGLDTQYF
TRBJ1-1 | TRBD1 | TRBV5-6 | CASRRWGTGNTEAFF
TRBJ2-7 | TRBD1 | TRBV28 | CASRTGGLGEQYF
TRBJ1-2 | - | TRBV14 | CASSQLRQTSYGYTF
TRBJ2-4 | - | TRBV21-1 | CASSKVLRTSGSRDIQYF
TRBJ1-6 | - | TRBV5-1 | CASSPLAGPTFNSPLHF
TRBJ1-5 | - | TRBV19 | CASSISGYQPQHF
TRBJ2-7 | - | TRBV4-3 | CASSQDRAMTGDEQYF
TRBJ1-2 | - | TRBV29-1 | CSVGRTPWYGYTF